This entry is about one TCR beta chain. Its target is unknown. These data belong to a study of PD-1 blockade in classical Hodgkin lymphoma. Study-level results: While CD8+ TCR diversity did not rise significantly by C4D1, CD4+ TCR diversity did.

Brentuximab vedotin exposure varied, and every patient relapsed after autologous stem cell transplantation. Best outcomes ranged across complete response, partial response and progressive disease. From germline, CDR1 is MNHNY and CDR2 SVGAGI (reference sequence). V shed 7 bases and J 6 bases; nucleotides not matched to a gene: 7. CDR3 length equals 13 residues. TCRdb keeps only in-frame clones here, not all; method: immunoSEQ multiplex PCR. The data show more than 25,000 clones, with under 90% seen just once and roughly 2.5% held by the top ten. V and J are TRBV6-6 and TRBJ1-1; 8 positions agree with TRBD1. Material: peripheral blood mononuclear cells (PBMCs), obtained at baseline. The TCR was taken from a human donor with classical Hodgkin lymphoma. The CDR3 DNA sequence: TGTGCCAGCATCCAGGGGGCTGAGGCTGAAGCTTTCTTT. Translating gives CASIQGAEAEAFF.